Sequencing of this TCR beta chain was carried out in a study of T cell responses to AZD1222 COVID-19 vaccine. Overall study findings and caveats: Unmutated regions of variants are reportedly targeted by nearly half of spike-specific TCRs. CD4 TCRs covered the whole spike, strongest at regions 160-218 and 743-854.

Profiling relied on immunoSEQ multiplex PCR, and the TCRdb table lists in-frame clones only, not all of them. The sample contains over 20,000 clones, roughly 91% of which appear only once. Germline CDR1 reads KGHSH; CDR2 reads LQKENI. V shed 5 bases and J 8 bases; nucleotides not matched to a gene: 5. There are 13 residues in the CDR3. On this clone itself: The antigen is unknown.

The sequence was collected from an adult who received the AZD1222 COVID-19 vaccine. The chain employs TRBV18 and TRBJ1-5; TRBD1 matches at 8 bases. Sequenced here: peripheral blood, sampled 28 days after the second AZD1222 dose. The CDR3 coding sequence is TGTGCCAGCTCATCTGACAGGGGTGAGCCCCAGCATTTT. Protein product: CASSSDRGEPQHF.